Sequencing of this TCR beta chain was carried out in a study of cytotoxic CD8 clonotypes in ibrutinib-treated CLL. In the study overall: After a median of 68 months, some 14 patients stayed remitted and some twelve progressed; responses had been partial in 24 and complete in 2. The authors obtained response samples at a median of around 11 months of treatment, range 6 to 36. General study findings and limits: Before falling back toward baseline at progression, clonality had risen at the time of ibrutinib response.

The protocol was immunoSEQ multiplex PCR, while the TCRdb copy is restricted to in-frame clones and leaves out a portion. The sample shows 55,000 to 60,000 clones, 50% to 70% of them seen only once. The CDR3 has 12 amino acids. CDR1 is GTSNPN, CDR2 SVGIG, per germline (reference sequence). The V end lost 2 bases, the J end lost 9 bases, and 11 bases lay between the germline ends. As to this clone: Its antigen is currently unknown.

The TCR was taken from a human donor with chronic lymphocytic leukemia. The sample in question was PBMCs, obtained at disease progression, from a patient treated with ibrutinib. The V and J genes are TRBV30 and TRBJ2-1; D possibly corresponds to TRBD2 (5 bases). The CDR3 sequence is CAWSLPGFEQFF. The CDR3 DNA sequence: TGTGCCTGGAGTCTCCCGGGGTTTGAGCAGTTCTTC.